The rows below give T cell receptor beta chains drawn from one sample of a study of cytomegalovirus exposure and HLA in healthy donors. Sequencing used immunoSEQ multiplex PCR; TCRdb keeps in-frame clones, though not all of them. The data hold 95,000 to 100,000 clones, with 76% observed a single time. Sequenced material: PBMCs. The receptor set was obtained from a man between 40 and 49 years old in good health and CMV-seronegative. Both conserved end residues are part of each CDR3. The D gene is left open where the match is weak. Not all rows give a size; the values are once, few, many and, for expanded clones, a class.

NA	NA	TRBV9	TRBJ1-1	CASSSGLTEAFF	TGTGCCAGCAGCTCAGGACTCACTGAAGCTTTCTTT
NA	TRBD1	TRBV18	TRBJ1-5	CASSPGTGANNQPQHF	TGTGCCAGCTCACCAGGGACAGGGGCCAACAATCAGCCCCAGCATTTT
NA	NA	TRBV21-1	TRBJ2-7	CASSREKLPGLVNTKHYEQYF	TGTGCCAGCAGCCGCGAAAAATTACCGGGACTAGTTAATACAAAGCACTACGAGCAGTACTTC
NA	NA	TRBV5-4	TRBJ1-6	CASSDTGTYNSPLHF	TGTGCCAGCAGCGATACGGGGACCTATAATTCACCCCTCCACTTT
NA	NA	TRBV2	TRBJ1-1	CASNYFEGRSTEAFF	TGTGCCAGCAACTATTTCGAAGGGAGGAGCACTGAAGCTTTCTTT
NA	TRBD2	TRBV5-4	TRBJ2-1	CASSPSGGRVGGEQFF	TGTGCCAGCAGCCCAAGCGGGGGGCGTGTCGGGGGGGAGCAGTTCTTC
NA	TRBD1	TRBV10-3	TRBJ1-1	CAISERDRGHNTEAFF	TGTGCCATCAGTGAAAGGGACAGGGGGCACAACACTGAAGCTTTCTTT
NA	TRBD1	TRBV7-9	TRBJ1-2	CSSSHDRGSNYGYTF	TGTTCCAGCAGCCACGACAGGGGTTCCAACTATGGCTACACCTTC
NA	TRBD1	TRBV25-1	TRBJ2-7	CASSRTGGFSYEQYF	TGTGCCAGCAGCCGGACAGGGGGGTTTTCCTACGAGCAGTACTTC
NA	TRBD2	TRBV11-3	TRBJ2-3	CASSLTSGTDTQYF	TGTGCCAGCAGCCTCACTAGCGGCACAGATACGCAGTATTTT
NA	NA	TRBV27	TRBJ1-2	CASSLLGTLGLGYTF	TGTGCCAGCAGTTTATTGGGGACTCTGGGGCTCGGCTACACCTTC
few	NA	TRBV30	TRBJ2-3	CAWRHGSTDTQYF	TGTGCCTGGAGACACGGGAGCACAGATACGCAGTATTTT
NA	TRBD1	TRBV5-6	TRBJ2-7	CASSSLGQETYEQYF	TGTGCCAGCAGCTCGCTGGGACAGGAGACCTACGAGCAGTACTTC
NA	TRBD1	TRBV18	TRBJ2-2	CASRTGPNTGELFF	TGTGCCAGCCGGACAGGGCCGAACACCGGGGAGCTGTTTTTT
few	TRBD2	TRBV28	TRBJ2-1	CASSILAGSQDEQFF	TGTGCCAGCAGCATACTAGCGGGGTCGCAGGATGAGCAGTTCTTC
few	TRBD1	TRBV19	TRBJ1-5	CASSHGDRGWGNQPQHF	TGTGCCAGTAGTCACGGTGACAGGGGATGGGGCAATCAGCCCCAGCATTTT
NA	NA	TRBV5-4	TRBJ2-3	CASSLRGGLTDTQYF	TGTGCCAGCAGCTTAAGGGGGGGACTAACAGATACGCAGTATTTT
once	NA	TRBV7-6	TRBJ1-4	CASSPERGEKLFF	TGTGCCAGCAGCCCCGAACGAGGGGAAAAACTGTTTTTT
NA	NA	TRBV7-2	TRBJ1-1	CASSAVQGYTEAFF	TGTGCCAGCAGCGCAGTACAGGGTTACACTGAAGCTTTCTTT
NA	NA	TRBV7-7	TRBJ2-7	CASSLMMGSYEQYF	TGTGCCAGCAGCTTAATGATGGGGAGCTACGAGCAGTACTTC
NA	TRBD2	TRBV11-2	TRBJ2-3	CASSLGRTSGGATDTQYF	TGTGCCAGCAGCTTAGGAAGGACTAGCGGGGGGGCGACAGATACGCAGTATTTT
NA	NA	TRBV4-2	TRBJ1-4	CASSQGLGVATNEKLFF	TGTGCCAGCAGCCAAGGCTTAGGGGTTGCAACTAATGAAAAACTGTTTTTT
NA	NA	TRBV7-9	TRBJ1-2	CASSAPGIYGYTF	TGTGCCAGCAGCGCACCAGGGATTTATGGCTACACCTTC
NA	TRBD1	TRBV18	TRBJ2-1	CASSHFRDSNEQFF	TGTGCCAGCTCACACTTCCGGGACAGTAATGAGCAGTTCTTC
NA	NA	TRBV5-6	TRBJ1-1	CASSLGPNTEAFF	TGTGCCAGCAGCCTTGGCCCGAACACTGAAGCTTTCTTT
NA	TRBD1	TRBV7-8	TRBJ1-1	CASRPGVGTGVVNTEAFF	TGTGCCAGCAGACCGGGCGTTGGGACAGGGGTGGTGAACACTGAAGCTTTCTTT
NA	TRBD1	TRBV5-1	TRBJ2-5	CASSENGQVGETQYF	TGCGCCAGCAGCGAAAACGGACAGGTAGGAGAGACCCAGTACTTC
NA	TRBD1	TRBV6-5	TRBJ2-7	CASSARQGSYEQYF	TGTGCCAGCAGTGCCAGACAGGGTAGCTACGAGCAGTACTTC
few	NA	TRBV7-2	TRBJ2-3	CASSSPSGLLGGADTQYF	TGTGCCAGCAGCTCACCCTCGGGACTCTTAGGCGGGGCAGATACGCAGTATTTT
NA	TRBD1	TRBV4-1	TRBJ2-2	CASRTRDRPNTGELFF	TGCGCCAGCAGGACCCGGGACAGGCCGAACACCGGGGAGCTGTTTTTC
NA	NA	TRBV7-9	TRBJ1-2	CASSLALSDQSGYGYTF	TGTGCCAGCAGCTTAGCGCTGTCGGACCAAAGCGGGTATGGCTACACCTTC
NA	NA	TRBV7-9	TRBJ1-3	CASSFYVTDGNTIYF	TGTGCCAGCAGCTTCTACGTGACAGATGGAAACACCATATATTTT
NA	TRBD1	TRBV27	TRBJ1-2	CASSPLDRANYGYTF	TGTGCCAGCAGTCCACTGGACAGGGCTAACTATGGCTACACCTTC
once	TRBD1	TRBV18	TRBJ2-6	CASSPRGSGANVLTF	TGTGCCAGCTCACCCAGGGGGTCCGGGGCCAACGTCCTGACTTTC
NA	NA	TRBV7-6	TRBJ2-3	CASSLDGVRTDTQYF	TGTGCCAGCAGCTTAGACGGGGTTAGAACAGATACGCAGTATTTT
few	TRBD1	TRBV7-9	TRBJ2-5	CASSFARGRIGEETQYF	TGTGCCAGCAGCTTTGCTAGGGGGCGCATAGGGGAAGAGACCCAGTACTTC
NA	NA	TRBV25-1	TRBJ1-6	CASSESGSYNSPLHF	TGTGCCAGCAGTGAATCGGGATCCTATAATTCACCCCTCCACTTT
NA	TRBD1	TRBV6-6	TRBJ1-2	CASSYRDRDDYGYTF	TGTGCCAGCAGTTACCGGGACAGGGATGACTATGGCTACACCTTC
NA	TRBD2	TRBV30	TRBJ2-5	CAWMVSGGETQYF	TGTGCCTGGATGGTCTCCGGGGGGGAGACCCAGTACTTC
NA	TRBD2	TRBV9	TRBJ2-5	CASSPRGGEETQYF	TGTGCCAGCAGCCCCCGGGGGGGGGAAGAGACCCAGTACTTC
NA	TRBD2	TRBV5-1	TRBJ2-1	CASSLGTSGEQFF	TGCGCCAGCAGCTTGGGGACTAGCGGGGAGCAGTTCTTC
once	TRBD1	TRBV19	TRBJ1-2	CASNNLRQGAYGYTF	TGTGCCAGTAACAATCTTCGACAGGGGGCTTATGGCTACACCTTC
few	NA	TRBV19	TRBJ1-2	CASTQAGVYGYTF	TGTGCCAGTACCCAGGCAGGGGTATATGGCTACACCTTC
NA	TRBD2	TRBV28	TRBJ2-3	CASSLLGGGGDTQYF	TGTGCCAGCAGTTTACTCGGGGGGGGCGGAGATACGCAGTATTTT